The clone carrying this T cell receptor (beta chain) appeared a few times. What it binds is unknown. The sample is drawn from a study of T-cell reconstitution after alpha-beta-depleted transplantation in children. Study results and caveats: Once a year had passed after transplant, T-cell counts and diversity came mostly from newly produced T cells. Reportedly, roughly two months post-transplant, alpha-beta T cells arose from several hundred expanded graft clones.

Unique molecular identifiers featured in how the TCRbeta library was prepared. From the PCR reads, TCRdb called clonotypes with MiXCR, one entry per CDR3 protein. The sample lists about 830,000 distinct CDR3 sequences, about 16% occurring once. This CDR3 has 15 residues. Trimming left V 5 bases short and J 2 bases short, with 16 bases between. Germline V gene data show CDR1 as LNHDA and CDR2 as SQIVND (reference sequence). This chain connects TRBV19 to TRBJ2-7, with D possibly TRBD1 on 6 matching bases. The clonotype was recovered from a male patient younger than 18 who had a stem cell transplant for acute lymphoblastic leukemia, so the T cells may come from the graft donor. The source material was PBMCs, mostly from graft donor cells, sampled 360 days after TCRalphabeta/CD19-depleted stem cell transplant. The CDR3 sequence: CASSWATRTAYEQYF. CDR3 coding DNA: TGTGCCAGTAGTTGGGCCACCCGGACAGCCTACGAGCAGTACTTC.